This T cell receptor (beta chain) was obtained from a study of CD8+ T cells in alopecia areata. The study's findings and limits: TCR sharing was clearer in mice than between patients, perhaps partly owing to patient HLA diversity. A large proportion of expanded lesional clones were detected persisting in scalp and blood during tofacitinib.

As to this clone: Its antigen remains unidentified.

Sequencing used cDNA as its template, made by extracting RNA and reverse transcribing it. Some clones are missing from TCRdb's copy, which holds only in-frame ones; the method was immunoSEQ multiplex PCR. The sample includes about 74,000 clones, 29% of them seen just once. Stated treatment: oral pan-JAK inhibitor, 5-10 mg twice daily. Alopecia areata patients had lesional scalp punch biopsies and peripheral blood taken from them. Sorted out of PBMCs were CD4+ T cells and CD8+ T cells. Sequences were derived from CD8+ T cells sorted from blood, sampled at week 4, from a patient treated with tofacitinib. The sequence derives from a human donor with alopecia areata.

The CDR3, as DNA: TGTGCCAGTGGTGGAGAGACCCAGTACTTC. This codes for CASGGETQYF. This chain connects TRBV6-1 to TRBJ2-5; no clear D. Trimming pared 9 bases from V and 4 bases from J, leaving 6 bases between. CDR3 length: 10 residues. Germline lookup yields CDR1 MNHNS and CDR2 SASEGT.